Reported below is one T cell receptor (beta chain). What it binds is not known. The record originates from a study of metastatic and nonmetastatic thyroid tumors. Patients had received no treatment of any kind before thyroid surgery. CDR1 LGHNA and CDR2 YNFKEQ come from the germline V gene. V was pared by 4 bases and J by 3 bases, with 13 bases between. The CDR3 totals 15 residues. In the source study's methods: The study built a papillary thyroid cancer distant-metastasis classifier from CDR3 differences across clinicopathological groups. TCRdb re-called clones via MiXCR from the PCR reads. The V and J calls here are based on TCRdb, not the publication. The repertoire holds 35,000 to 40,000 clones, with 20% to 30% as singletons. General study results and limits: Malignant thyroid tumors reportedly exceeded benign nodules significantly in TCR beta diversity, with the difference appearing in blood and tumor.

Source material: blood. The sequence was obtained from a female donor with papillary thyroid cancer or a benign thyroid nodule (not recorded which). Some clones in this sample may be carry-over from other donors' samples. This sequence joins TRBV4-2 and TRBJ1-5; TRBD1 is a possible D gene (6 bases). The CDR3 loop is CASSLRQDDNQPQHF. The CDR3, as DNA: TGTGCCAGCAGCCTTCGACAGGACGACAATCAGCCCCAGCATTTT.